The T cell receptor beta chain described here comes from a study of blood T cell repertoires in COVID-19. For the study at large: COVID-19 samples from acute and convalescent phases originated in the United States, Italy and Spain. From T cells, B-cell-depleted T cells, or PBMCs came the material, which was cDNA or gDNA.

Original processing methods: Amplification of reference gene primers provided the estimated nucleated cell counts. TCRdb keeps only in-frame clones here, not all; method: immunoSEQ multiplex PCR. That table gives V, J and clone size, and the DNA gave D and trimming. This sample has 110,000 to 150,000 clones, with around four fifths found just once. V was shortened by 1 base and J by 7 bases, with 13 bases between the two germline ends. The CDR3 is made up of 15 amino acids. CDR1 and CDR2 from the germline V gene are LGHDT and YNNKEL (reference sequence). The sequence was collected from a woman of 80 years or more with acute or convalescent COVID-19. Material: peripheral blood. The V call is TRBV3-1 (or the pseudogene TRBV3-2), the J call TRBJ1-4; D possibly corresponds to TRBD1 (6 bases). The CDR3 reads CASSQVGTFVEKLFF. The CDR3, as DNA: TGTGCCAGCAGCCAAGTCGGGACATTCGTTGAAAAACTGTTTTTT.